The 20 T cell receptor beta chains reported below all come from one sample, sequenced in a study of T cell responses to AZD1222 COVID-19 vaccine. TCRdb's copy holds only in-frame clones and misses some; the assay was immunoSEQ multiplex PCR. Among 100,000 or so clones, 88% were seen once, and the ten largest hold about 9.1%. The input for sequencing was peripheral blood, taken on day 0 of AZD1222 vaccination. These receptors were collected from an adult in good health.

The chain joins TRBV28 to TRBJ2-1; 11 positions match TRBD2. The CDR3 runs 15 residues. The trim removed 4 bases at V and 4 bases at J, leaving 3 bases unmatched. The V gene's germline CDR1 is MDHEN and CDR2 SYDVKM. CDR3 DNA: TGTGCCAGCAGTTCGGGACTAGCGGTTTACAATGAGCAGTTCTTC. Encoded protein: CASSSGLAVYNEQFF.

The rearrangement uses TRBV7-2 and TRBJ2-5; either TRBD1 or TRBD2 may supply D (5 bases each). Germline CDR1 reads SGHTA; CDR2 reads FQGNSA. This CDR3 is built from 16 residues. The ends were cut back, 5 bases at V and 4 bases at J, with 20 bases in the middle. This CDR3 is CASSPAGGSGGETQYF. CDR3 bases: TGTGCCAGCAGCCCGGCCGGAGGTAGTGGGGGAGAGACCCAGTACTTC.

This clone was seen just once. The genes are TRBV7-2 and TRBJ2-5; D is perhaps TRBD1 or TRBD2 (6 bases each). CDR1 and CDR2 (germline): SGHTA, FQGNSA. V was trimmed by 5 bases and J by 5 bases, leaving 12 bases between them. The CDR3 sequence is 13 residues long. CDR3 sequence reads: CASSPQGRETQYF. The CDR3 DNA reads TGTGCCAGCAGCCCGCAGGGGAGGGAGACCCAGTACTTC.

The chain combines TRBV7-9 with TRBJ2-7; D uncertain. CDR3 length equals 12 residues. The germline CDR1 and CDR2 sequences are SEHNR and FQNEAQ (reference sequence). V was trimmed by 2 bases and J by 2 bases, leaving 4 bases between them. CDR3 DNA sequence: TGTGCCAGCAGCTTAAGTCCCTACGAGCAGTACTTC. Translating it yields CASSLSPYEQYF.

J is TRBJ2-1 and V is TRBV19, with a weak D call TRBD2 (6 bases). V was pared by 1 base and J by 0 bases, with 10 bases between. From germline, CDR1 is LNHDA and CDR2 SQIVND (reference sequence). This CDR3 comprises 16 residues. CDR3 sequence reads: CASSIVAGPSYNEQFF. The CDR3 region has the DNA TGTGCCAGTAGTATAGTGGCGGGACCCTCCTACAATGAGCAGTTCTTC. The full variable domain, its missing parts supplied by reference TRBV19 and TRBJ2-1, is DGGITQSPKYLFRKEGQNVTLSCEQNLNHDAMYWYRQDPGQGLRLIYYSQIVNDFQKGDIAEGYSVSREKKESFPLTVTSAQKNPTAFYLCASSIVAGPSYNEQFFGPGTRLTVL.

The chain couples TRBV5-5 to TRBJ1-2; 8 bases map to TRBD1. Trimming at V came to 4 bases and at J to 1 base, leaving 3 bases not matched to a gene. Germline V lookup: CDR1 SGHKS, CDR2 YYEKEE (reference sequence). This CDR3 contains 14 residues. CDR3 nucleotide sequence: TGTGCCAGCAGCCGAGGACAGGGTAACTATGGCTACACCTTC. Translation: CASSRGQGNYGYTF.

V gene TRBV29-1 combines with J gene TRBJ2-3; 12 nucleotides agree with TRBD2. This CDR3 is built from 14 residues. The germline CDR1 and CDR2 sequences are SQVTM and ANQGSEA. The CDR3 nucleotides are TGCAGTCTGGGACTAGCGGGCACCCAAGATACGCAGTATTTT. This sequence encodes CSLGLAGTQDTQYF.

CDR3 sequence (DNA): TGTGCCAGTACTAGGCAGAGCTTCGGAAACTCTGGAAACACCATATATTTT. Translating gives CASTRQSFGNSGNTIYF. The chain links TRBV19 to TRBJ1-3; D remains unclear. The V gene lost 7 bases and the J gene lost 0 bases, with 19 bases spanning the gap. CDR1 is LNHDA and CDR2 is SQIVND in the germline V gene (reference sequence). The length of the CDR3 is 17 residues.

The chain carries TRBV28 and TRBJ1-1; D may be TRBD1 (5 bases). Germline-derived CDR1 and CDR2 are MDHEN and SYDVKM. V was cut by 7 bases and J by 1 base, with 13 bases left in between. CDR3 length: 14 residues. The CDR3 loop is CASTTNGGNTEAFF. Written as DNA, the CDR3 is TGTGCCAGCACCACAAATGGGGGGAACACTGAAGCTTTCTTT.

The gene calls are TRBV2 and TRBJ1-5, with a tentative D call TRBD1 (6 bases). Trimming pared 4 bases from V and 4 bases from J, leaving 11 bases between. Germline lookup yields CDR1 SNHLY and CDR2 FYNNEI. The CDR3 covers 14 residues. The CDR3 region is CASSGGTRNQPQHF. The DNA of the CDR3 is TGTGCCAGCAGTGGCGGGACACGGAATCAGCCCCAGCATTTT.

The J gene is TRBJ2-1, the V gene TRBV5-1, with D unclear. Between the trimmed V and J ends, which lost 1 base and 8 bases, there was a span of 7 bases. Germline V lookup: CDR1 SGHRS, CDR2 YFSETQ. The CDR3 runs 12 residues. CDR3 nucleotides: TGCGCCAGCAGCTTGTCTGGTGATGAGCAGTTCTTC. Translating it yields CASSLSGDEQFF.

The J gene is TRBJ2-1, the V gene TRBV5-1; possible D gene TRBD2, 6 bases. Germline V gene data show CDR1 as SGHRS and CDR2 as YFSETQ. The CDR3 spans 15 residues. The V gene lost 7 bases and the J gene lost 0 bases, with 14 bases spanning the gap. The CDR3 DNA reads TGCGCCAGCCGCTGGGACTCGAGCTCCTACAATGAGCAGTTCTTC. Protein: CASRWDSSSYNEQFF. Complete variable domain (other parts from reference TRBV5-1 and TRBJ2-1): KAGVTQTPRYLIKTRGQQVTLSCSPISGHRSVSWYQQTPGQGLQFLFEYFSETQRNKGNFPGRFSGRQFSNSRSEMNVSTLELGDSALYLCASRWDSSSYNEQFFGPGTRLTVL.

The rearrangement joins TRBV27 to TRBJ2-7; D perhaps matches TRBD2 (6 bases). Germline values: CDR1 MNHEY, CDR2 SMNVEV (reference sequence). V lost 0 bases and J 1 base, leaving 10 bases between the germline ends. This CDR3 is 15 amino acids long. CDR3 DNA sequence: TGTGCCAGCAGTTTATCGTCCGCGGGGTCCTACGAGCAGTACTTC. Its translation: CASSLSSAGSYEQYF.

This clone was observed once. This chain connects TRBV5-1 to TRBJ2-5; D ambiguous. Germline CDR1 reads SGHRS; CDR2 reads YFSETQ. Trimming left V 4 bases short and J 5 bases short, with 12 bases between. This CDR3 is 13 amino acids long. The CDR3 sequence: CASSDGSWETQYF. CDR3 in DNA: TGCGCCAGCAGCGACGGGTCGTGGGAGACCCAGTACTTC.

This chain uses TRBV4-2 with TRBJ1-1; D remains unclear. This CDR3 is 13 amino acids long. CDR1 LGHNA and CDR2 YNFKEQ come from the germline V gene. Trimming removed 0 bases at V and 8 bases at J, with 10 bases between. The DNA for the CDR3 is TGTGCCAGCAGCCAAGATCGAGGAGGGGAAGCTTTCTTT. Translating it yields CASSQDRGGEAFF.

The chain carries TRBV12-1 and TRBJ2-1; the table's TRBD2 call for D was not verified on the DNA. TRBV12-1 is flagged as a pseudogene. This CDR3 spans 15 amino acids. Here the CDR3 reads CASSPAGTLQWEQFF. The CDR3 DNA follows: TGTGCCAGCAGCCCAGCGGGGACTCTACAATGGGAGCAGTTCTTC.

The rearrangement uses TRBV5-1 and TRBJ2-2; possible D gene TRBD1, 6 bases. CDR3 length: 14 residues. Germline loops: CDR1 SGHRS, CDR2 YFSETQ. Trimming removed 5 bases at V and 2 bases at J, with 10 bases between. CDR3 sequence (DNA): TGCGCCAGCAGTCCGGGACACAACACCGGGGAGCTGTTTTTT. Translated, it gives CASSPGHNTGELFF.

The chain links TRBV2 to TRBJ2-1; 8 bases fit TRBD2. Trimming cost V 6 bases and J 4 bases; bases outside gene matches: 5. Germline V gene lookup returns CDR1 SNHLY and CDR2 FYNNEI. The CDR3 covers 14 residues. The DNA of the CDR3 is TGTGCCAGCAGAACGGGAGGGGTATACAATGAGCAGTTCTTC. It codes for CASRTGGVYNEQFF. Full variable domain (rest looked up from reference TRBV2 and TRBJ2-1): EPEVTQTPSHQVTQMGQEVILRCVPISNHLYFYWYRQILGQKVEFLVSFYNNEISEKSEIFDDQFSVERPDGSNFTLKIRSTKLEDSAMYFCASRTGGVYNEQFFGPGTRLTVL.

The chain combines TRBV6-5 with TRBJ2-7, with 7 bases aligning to TRBD2. CDR1 and CDR2 (germline): MNHEY, SVGAGI. The CDR3 totals 13 residues. V gave up 4 bases and J gave up 6 bases; unmatched junction bases: 6. The CDR3 DNA is TGTGCCAGCAGTTGGAGACTAGCTGTCGAGCAGTACTTC. Translated, it gives CASSWRLAVEQYF.

The rearrangement links TRBV6-1 to TRBJ1-1; D uncertain. V was clipped by 2 bases and J by 10 bases, with 14 bases between them. The germline CDR1 and CDR2 sequences are MNHNS and SASEGT. This CDR3 has 13 amino acids. In DNA, the CDR3 is TGTGCCAGCAGTGAAAGCCTCCGGGGTGGAGCTTTCTTT. Translation gives CASSESLRGGAFF.